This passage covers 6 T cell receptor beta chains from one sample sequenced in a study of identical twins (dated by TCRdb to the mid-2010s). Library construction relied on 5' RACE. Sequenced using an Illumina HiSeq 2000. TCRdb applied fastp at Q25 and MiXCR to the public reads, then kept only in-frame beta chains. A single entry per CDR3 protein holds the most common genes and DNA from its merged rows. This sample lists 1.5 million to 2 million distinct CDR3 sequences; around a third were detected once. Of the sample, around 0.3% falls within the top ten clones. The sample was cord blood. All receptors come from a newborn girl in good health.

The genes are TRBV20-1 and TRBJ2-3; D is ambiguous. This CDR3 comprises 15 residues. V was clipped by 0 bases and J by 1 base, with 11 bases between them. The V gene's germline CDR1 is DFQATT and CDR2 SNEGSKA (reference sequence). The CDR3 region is CSARDRRFGTDTQYF. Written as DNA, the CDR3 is TGCAGTGCTAGAGATAGGCGGTTTGGCACAGATACGCAGTATTTT.

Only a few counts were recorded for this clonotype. The CDR3 spells CSARDFGNSYEQYF. DNA of the CDR3: TGCAGTGCTAGAGATTTCGGCAACTCCTACGAGCAGTACTTC. V is TRBV20-1 and J is TRBJ2-7, with unresolved D. Trimming stripped 0 bases from V and 0 bases from J, with 9 bases between. From germline, CDR1 is DFQATT and CDR2 SNEGSKA (reference sequence). The CDR3 is made up of 14 amino acids.

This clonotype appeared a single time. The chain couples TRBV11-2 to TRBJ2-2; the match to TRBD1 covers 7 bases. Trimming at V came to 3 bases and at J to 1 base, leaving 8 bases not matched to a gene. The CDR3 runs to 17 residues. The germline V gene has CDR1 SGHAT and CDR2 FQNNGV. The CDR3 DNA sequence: TGTGCCAGCAGCTTTAAGGTGGACAGGAGGAACACCGGGGAGCTGTTTTTT. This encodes CASSFKVDRRNTGELFF.

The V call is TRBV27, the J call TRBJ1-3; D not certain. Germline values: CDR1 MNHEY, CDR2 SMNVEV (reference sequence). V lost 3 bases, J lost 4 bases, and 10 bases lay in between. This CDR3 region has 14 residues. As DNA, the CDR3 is TGTGCCAGCAGTTTGAGGTATATGGGAAACACCATATATTTT. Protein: CASSLRYMGNTIYF.

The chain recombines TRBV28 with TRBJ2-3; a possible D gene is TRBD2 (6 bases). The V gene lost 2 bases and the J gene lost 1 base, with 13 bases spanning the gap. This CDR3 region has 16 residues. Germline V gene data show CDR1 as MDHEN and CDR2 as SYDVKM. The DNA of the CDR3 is TGTGCCAGCAGTTTAATCGGGGAGCGGGGCACAGATACGCAGTATTTT. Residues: CASSLIGERGTDTQYF.

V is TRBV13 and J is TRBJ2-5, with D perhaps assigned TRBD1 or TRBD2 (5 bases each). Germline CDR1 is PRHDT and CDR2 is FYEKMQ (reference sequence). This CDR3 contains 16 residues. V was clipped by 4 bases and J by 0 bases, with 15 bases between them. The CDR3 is CASSWGPYRHQETQYF. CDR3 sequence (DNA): TGTGCCAGCAGCTGGGGACCCTACCGTCACCAAGAGACCCAGTACTTC.